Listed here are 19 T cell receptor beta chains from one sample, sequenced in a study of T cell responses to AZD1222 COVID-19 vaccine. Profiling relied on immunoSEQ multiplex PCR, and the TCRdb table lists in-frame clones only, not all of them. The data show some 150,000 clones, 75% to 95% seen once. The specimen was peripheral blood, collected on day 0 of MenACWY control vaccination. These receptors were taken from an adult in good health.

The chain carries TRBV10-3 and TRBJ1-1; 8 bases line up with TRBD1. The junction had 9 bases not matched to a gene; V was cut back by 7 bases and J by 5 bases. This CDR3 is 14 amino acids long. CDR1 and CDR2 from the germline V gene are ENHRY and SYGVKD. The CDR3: CAITSTGEATEAFF. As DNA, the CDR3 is TGTGCCATCACCTCGACAGGGGAAGCGACTGAAGCTTTCTTT.

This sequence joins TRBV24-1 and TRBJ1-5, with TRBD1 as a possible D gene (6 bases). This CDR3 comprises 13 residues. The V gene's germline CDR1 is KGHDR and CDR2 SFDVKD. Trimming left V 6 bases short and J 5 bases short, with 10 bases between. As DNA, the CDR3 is TGTGCCACCAGTACAGGGAACGATCAGCCCCAGCATTTT. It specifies CATSTGNDQPQHF.

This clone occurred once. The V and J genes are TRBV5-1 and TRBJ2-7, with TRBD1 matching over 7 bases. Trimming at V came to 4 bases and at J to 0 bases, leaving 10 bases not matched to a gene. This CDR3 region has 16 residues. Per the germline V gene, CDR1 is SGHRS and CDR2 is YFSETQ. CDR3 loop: CASSGEGTALSYEQYF. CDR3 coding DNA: TGCGCCAGCAGCGGGGAAGGGACAGCTCTCTCCTACGAGCAGTACTTC.

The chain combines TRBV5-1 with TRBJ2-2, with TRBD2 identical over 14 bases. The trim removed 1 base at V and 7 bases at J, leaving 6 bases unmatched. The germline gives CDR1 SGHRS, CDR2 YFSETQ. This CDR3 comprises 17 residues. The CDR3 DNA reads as TGCGCCAGCAGCTTGCGGGGACTAGCGGGAGAGGTCGGGGAGCTGTTTTTT. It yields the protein CASSLRGLAGEVGELFF.

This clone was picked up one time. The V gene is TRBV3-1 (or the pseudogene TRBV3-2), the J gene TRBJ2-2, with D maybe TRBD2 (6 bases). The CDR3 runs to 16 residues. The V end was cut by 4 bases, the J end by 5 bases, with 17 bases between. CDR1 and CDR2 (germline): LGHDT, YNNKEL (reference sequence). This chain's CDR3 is CASSPTPAGGTGELFF. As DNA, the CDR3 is TGTGCCAGCAGCCCCACCCCGGCAGGAGGGACCGGGGAGCTGTTTTTT.

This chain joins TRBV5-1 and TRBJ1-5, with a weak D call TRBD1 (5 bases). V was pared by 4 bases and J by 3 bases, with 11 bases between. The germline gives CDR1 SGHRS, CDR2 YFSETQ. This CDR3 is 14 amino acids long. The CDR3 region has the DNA TGCGCCAGCAGCCCTACAGGTCTCAATCAGCCCCAGCATTTT. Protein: CASSPTGLNQPQHF.

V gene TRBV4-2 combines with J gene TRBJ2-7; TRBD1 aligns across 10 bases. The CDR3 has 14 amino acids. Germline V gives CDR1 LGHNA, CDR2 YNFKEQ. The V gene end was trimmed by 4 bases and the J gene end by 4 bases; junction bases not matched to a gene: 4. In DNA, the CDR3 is TGTGCCAGCAGCCCTGGACAGGGGGTTTACGAGCAGTACTTC. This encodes CASSPGQGVYEQYF.

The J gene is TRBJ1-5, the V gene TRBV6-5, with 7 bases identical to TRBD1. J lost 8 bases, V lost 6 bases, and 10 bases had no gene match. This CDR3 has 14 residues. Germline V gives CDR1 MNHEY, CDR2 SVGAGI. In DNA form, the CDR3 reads TGTGCCAGCAGACTAGACAGGGCGTATAAGCCCCAGCATTTT. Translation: CASRLDRAYKPQHF.

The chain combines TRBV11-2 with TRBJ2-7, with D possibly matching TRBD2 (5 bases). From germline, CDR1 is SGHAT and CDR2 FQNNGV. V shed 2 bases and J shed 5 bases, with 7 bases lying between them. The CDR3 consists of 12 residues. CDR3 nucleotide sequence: TGTGCCAGCAGCTTATGGCGGGACGAGCAGTACTTC. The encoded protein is CASSLWRDEQYF.

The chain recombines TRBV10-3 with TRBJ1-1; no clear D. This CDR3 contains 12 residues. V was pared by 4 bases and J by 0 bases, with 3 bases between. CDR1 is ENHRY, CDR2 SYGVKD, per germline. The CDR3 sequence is CAISGVNTEAFF. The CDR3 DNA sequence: TGTGCCATCAGTGGGGTGAACACTGAAGCTTTCTTT.

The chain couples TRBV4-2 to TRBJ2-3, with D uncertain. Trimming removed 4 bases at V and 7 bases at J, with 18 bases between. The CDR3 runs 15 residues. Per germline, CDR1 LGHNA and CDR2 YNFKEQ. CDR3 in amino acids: CASSREASPRNTQYF. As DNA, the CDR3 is TGTGCCAGCAGCCGCGAGGCGTCACCACGGAATACGCAGTATTTT.

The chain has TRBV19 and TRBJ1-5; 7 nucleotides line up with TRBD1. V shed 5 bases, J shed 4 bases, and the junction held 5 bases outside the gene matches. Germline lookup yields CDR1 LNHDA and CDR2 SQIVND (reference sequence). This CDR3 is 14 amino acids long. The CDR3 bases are TGTGCCAGTAGTCGAAGGGACAGAAATCAGCCCCAGCATTTT. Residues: CASSRRDRNQPQHF.

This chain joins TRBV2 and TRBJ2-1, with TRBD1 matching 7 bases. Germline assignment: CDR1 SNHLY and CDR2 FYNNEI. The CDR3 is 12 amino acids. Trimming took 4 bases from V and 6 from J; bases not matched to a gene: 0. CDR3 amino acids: CASSGQGNEQFF. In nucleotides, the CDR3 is TGTGCCAGCAGTGGACAGGGCAATGAGCAGTTCTTC.

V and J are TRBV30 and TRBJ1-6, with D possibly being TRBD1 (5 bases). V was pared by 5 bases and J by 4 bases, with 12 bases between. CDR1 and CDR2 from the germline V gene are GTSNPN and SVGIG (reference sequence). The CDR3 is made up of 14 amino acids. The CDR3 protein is CAWGRGRYNSPLHF. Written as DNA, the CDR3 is TGTGCCTGGGGCCGGGGCCGTTATAATTCACCCCTCCACTTT.

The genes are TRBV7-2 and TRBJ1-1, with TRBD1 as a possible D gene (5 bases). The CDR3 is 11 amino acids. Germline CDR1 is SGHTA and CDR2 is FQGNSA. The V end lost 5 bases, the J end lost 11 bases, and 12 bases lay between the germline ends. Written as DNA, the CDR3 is TGTGCCAGCAGCCCGGGGGGAAGGGCTTTCTTT. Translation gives CASSPGGRAFF.

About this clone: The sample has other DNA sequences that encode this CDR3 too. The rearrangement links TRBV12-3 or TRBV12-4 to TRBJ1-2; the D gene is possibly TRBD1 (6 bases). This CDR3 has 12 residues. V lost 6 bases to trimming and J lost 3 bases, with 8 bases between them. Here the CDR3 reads CASSQGHYGYTF. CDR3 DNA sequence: TGTGCCAGCAGCCAGGGGCACTATGGCTACACCTTC.

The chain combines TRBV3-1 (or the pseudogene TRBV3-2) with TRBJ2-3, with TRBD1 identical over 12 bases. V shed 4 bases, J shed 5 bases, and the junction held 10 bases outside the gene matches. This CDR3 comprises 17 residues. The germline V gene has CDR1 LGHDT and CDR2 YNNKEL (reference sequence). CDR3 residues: CASSLKGGTGGVDTQYF. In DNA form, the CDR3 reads TGTGCCAGCAGCCTAAAGGGAGGGACAGGGGGCGTAGATACGCAGTATTTT.

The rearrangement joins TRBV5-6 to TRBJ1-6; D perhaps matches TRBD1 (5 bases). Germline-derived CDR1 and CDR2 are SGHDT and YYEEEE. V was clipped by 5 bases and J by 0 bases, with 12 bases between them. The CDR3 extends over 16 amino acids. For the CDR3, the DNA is TGTGCCAGCAGAGGCCAGGGAAACTCCTATAATTCACCCCTCCACTTT. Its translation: CASRGQGNSYNSPLHF.

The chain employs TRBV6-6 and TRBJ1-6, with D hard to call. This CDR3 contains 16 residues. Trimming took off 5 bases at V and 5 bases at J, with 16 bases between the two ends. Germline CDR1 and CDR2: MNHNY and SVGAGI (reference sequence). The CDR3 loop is CASSLPGRDNNSPLHF. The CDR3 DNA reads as TGTGCCAGCAGTCTTCCGGGGAGGGATAATAATTCACCCCTCCACTTT.